The present T cell receptor beta chain was sequenced within a study of OX40 agonist ivuxolimab in advanced cancers. Study-level information: Patients' therapy was ivuxolimab, an antibody that acts as an agonist of OX40 (CD134). Study-level findings and limits: CD4+ T cells averaged fewer expanded clones than CD8+ T cells.

Method: immunoSEQ multiplex PCR; TCRdb's copy keeps in-frame clones and lacks some. Of roughly 46,000 clones in the sample, roughly 84% were seen once. Trimming cost V 4 bases and J 3 bases, with 14 bases left between them. The CDR3 is 15 amino acids. Per germline, CDR1 MDHEN and CDR2 SYDVKM. A remark on this clone: Its antigen is not identified.

V is TRBV28 and J is TRBJ2-3; D may be TRBD2 (6 bases). Specimen: CD4+ or CD8+ T cells sorted from blood, collected in a trial of the OX40 agonist ivuxolimab. The clonotype was recovered from an adult with an advanced solid tumor such as melanoma, head and neck, liver or kidney cancer. The CDR3 sequence: CASSWSRLATDTQYF. In DNA, the CDR3 is TGTGCCAGCAGTTGGTCCCGGCTAGCGACAGATACGCAGTATTTT.